This T cell receptor beta chain was profiled in a study of blood T cell repertoires in COVID-19. Study information: Specimens from acute and convalescent COVID-19 originated in the United States, Italy and Spain.

Produced via immunoSEQ multiplex PCR; TCRdb's table is partial and in-frame only. The repertoire has about 360,000 clones, 86% of them found once; the top ten carry about 7.1%. Trimming pared 3 bases from V and 4 bases from J, leaving 19 bases between. The CDR3 consists of 16 residues. CDR1 is ENHRY and CDR2 is SYGVKD in the germline V gene. In Seattle, patients joined the study during active infection and were tracked longitudinally. J is TRBJ2-7 and V is TRBV10-3; a weak D match, TRBD1 (7 bases). This TCR was recovered from a woman aged 55-70 years with COVID-19, enrolled during active disease. Sequencing input: peripheral blood. The CDR3 nucleotides read TGTGCCATCAGTGATCAAGGTGAGACAGGGACTTACGAGCAGTACTTC. Residues: CAISDQGETGTYEQYF.